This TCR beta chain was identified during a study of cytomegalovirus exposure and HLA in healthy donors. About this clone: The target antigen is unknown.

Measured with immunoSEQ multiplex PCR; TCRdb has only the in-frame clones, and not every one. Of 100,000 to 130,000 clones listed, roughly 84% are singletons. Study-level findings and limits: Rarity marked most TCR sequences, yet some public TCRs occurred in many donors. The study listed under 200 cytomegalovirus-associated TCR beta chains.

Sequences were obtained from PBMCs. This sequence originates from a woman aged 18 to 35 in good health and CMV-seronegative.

The CDR3 bases are TGTGCCAGCAGCCTCGGGGGGCTCTACGAGCAGTACTTC. Protein: CASSLGGLYEQYF. V and J are TRBV7-9 and TRBJ2-7, with D perhaps TRBD2 (7 bases). V was pared by 5 bases and J by 3 bases, with 11 bases between. The germline V gene has CDR1 SEHNR and CDR2 FQNEAQ (reference sequence). This CDR3 region has 13 residues.